The T cell receptor (beta chain) under discussion was sequenced for a study of blood T cell repertoires in COVID-19. Study details: Spain, Italy and the United States supplied samples that represented acute and convalescent COVID-19.

As processed by the authors: Reference gene primer amplification gave estimated nucleated cell counts. Using immunoSEQ multiplex PCR, the repertoire was profiled, and TCRdb retains in-frame clones only, with some absent. V, J and clone size reflect that table, while D and trimming were determined from the DNA. Counted here are about 87,000 clones, about four fifths occurring once; the ten biggest clones make up about 2.1%. The V gene's germline CDR1 is SGHAT and CDR2 FQNNGV. V lost 5 bases to trimming and J lost 8 bases; unmatched junction nucleotides: 9. This CDR3 contains 15 residues. This TCR was recovered from a woman aged 70-85 years with acute or convalescent COVID-19. Material for sequencing was peripheral blood. This sequence joins TRBV11-2 and TRBJ1-4; 9 nucleotides align to TRBD1. CDR3 DNA sequence: TGTGCCAGCAGCCCCTGGAGGACAGGGGACGAAAAACTGTTTTTT. Its translation is CASSPWRTGDEKLFF. Looking up the rest from reference TRBV11-2 and TRBJ1-4 gives the full variable domain: EAGVAQSPRYKIIEKRQSVAFWCNPISGHATLYWYQQILGQGPKLLIQFQNNGVVDDSQLPKDRFSAERLKGVDSTLKIQPAKLEDSAVYLCASSPWRTGDEKLFFGSGTQLSVL.